Listed below are T cell receptor beta chains from one sample, sequenced in a study of blood T cells in healthy people across ages. In TCRdb, the 5' RACE reads were re-called with MiXCR into one record per CDR3 protein. Altogether around 780,000 distinct CDR3 sequences are present, 20% to 30% being singletons, with the ten largest covering approximately 2.9%. The same specimen was also included in a second study, on T cells of mothers and their children.

The sample taken for sequencing was blood. These TCRs come from a boy aged 10-17 years in good health. Each CDR3 is given with its conserved first and last residue. A D gene is named only where the DNA matches it firmly. Clone size appears in some rows only: once, few, many, or a class for an expanded clone.

V	J	size	D	length	DNA	CDR3
TRBV4-1	TRBJ2-1	NA	TRBD1	15	TGCGCCAGCAGCCAAGATTTGAACAGGGGCAATGAGCAGTTCTTC	CASSQDLNRGNEQFF
TRBV4-2	TRBJ2-5	NA	TRBD2	18	TGTGCCAGCAGCCAAGAGGGGTCTAGCGGGGGGAAGGGAGAGACCCAGTACTTC	CASSQEGSSGGKGETQYF
TRBV5-1	TRBJ2-5	NA	TRBD2	18	TGCGCCAGCAGCTTGCGCCTGACTATAGCGGGGGGCCGGGAGACCCAGTACTTC	CASSLRLTIAGGRETQYF
TRBV7-3	TRBJ1-1	few	NA	15	TGTGCCAGCAGCCCACTACCGGGGCAGGCTCCTGAAGCTTTCTTT	CASSPLPGQAPEAFF
TRBV5-1	TRBJ2-7	many	TRBD2	14	TGCGCCAGCAGCTTGGGGACTAGTACCTACGAGCAGTACTTC	CASSLGTSTYEQYF
TRBV20-1	TRBJ1-2	NA	TRBD1	15	TGCAGTGCTCTCGAGAGGACAGGGTATATCTATGGCTACACCTTC	CSALERTGYIYGYTF
TRBV12-3/TRBV12-4	TRBJ2-5	NA	NA	13	TGTGCCAGCAGTTTGAGACTTACAGAGACCCAGTACTTC	CASSLRLTETQYF
TRBV5-1	TRBJ2-3	few	TRBD1	15	TGCGCCAGCAGCTTGGACAGGGGAAACACAGATACGCAGTATTTT	CASSLDRGNTDTQYF
TRBV15	TRBJ2-1	few	NA	13	TGTGCCACCGGTCCCTCAAGCCGGGGGGAGCAGTTCTTC	CATGPSSRGEQFF
TRBV29-1	TRBJ2-5	NA	NA	11	TGCAGCGTTGAATGGCAAGAGACCCAGTACTTC	CSVEWQETQYF
TRBV19	TRBJ1-2	few	NA	15	TGTGCCAGTAGTATAGTCCCGCGCCCCTACTATGGCTACACCTTC	CASSIVPRPYYGYTF
TRBV6-5	TRBJ2-7	NA	NA	15	TGTGCCAGCAGCCAGACCGGGACATCCCATTACGAGCAGTACTTC	CASSQTGTSHYEQYF
TRBV29-1	TRBJ1-2	NA	NA	13	TGCAGCGTTGTTGAGCCAGGGAACTATGGCTACACCTTC	CSVVEPGNYGYTF
TRBV7-2	TRBJ2-7	few	TRBD1	17	TGTGCCAGCAGCTTCCCCGCCCCGGGACAGGGAGCCCACGAGCAGTACTTC	CASSFPAPGQGAHEQYF
TRBV5-1	TRBJ1-1	once	NA	14	TGCGCCAGCAGCTTGCGGGAGTCGAACACTGAAGCTTTCTTT	CASSLRESNTEAFF
TRBV4-2	TRBJ2-7	NA	TRBD2	17	TGTGCCAGCAGCCAAGAGGCGACTAGCGGGGGGGATAGGAGGCAGTACTTC	CASSQEATSGGDRRQYF
TRBV5-1	TRBJ2-7	NA	TRBD2	14	TGCGCCAGCAGCGCGACTAGCGGGGGTCGCGAGCAGTACTTC	CASSATSGGREQYF
TRBV5-1	TRBJ2-1	few	TRBD1	16	TGCGCCAGCAGTGCTGGACAGGGAAGCTCCTACAATGAGCAGTTCTTC	CASSAGQGSSYNEQFF
TRBV5-1	TRBJ2-1	NA	TRBD2	14	TGCGCCAGCAGCTTTACTAGCGCTAACAATGAGCAGTTCTTC	CASSFTSANNEQFF
TRBV6-6	TRBJ2-1	few	TRBD2	15	TGTGCCAGCAGCTCGAGCGGGGGGGCCAACAATGAGCAGTTCTTC	CASSSSGGANNEQFF
TRBV12-5	TRBJ2-5	NA	TRBD2	13	TGTGCTAGTGGAGAGAGCGGGGGAGAGACCCAGTACTTC	CASGESGGETQYF
TRBV24-1	TRBJ2-5	NA	TRBD2	15	TGTGCCACCAGTGGGGGACTAGCGGGCCGAGAGACCCAGTACTTC	CATSGGLAGRETQYF
TRBV3-1	TRBJ1-1	few	NA	16	TGTGCCAGCAGCCAAGATCCGGGCCGATGGAACACTGAAGCTTTCTTT	CASSQDPGRWNTEAFF